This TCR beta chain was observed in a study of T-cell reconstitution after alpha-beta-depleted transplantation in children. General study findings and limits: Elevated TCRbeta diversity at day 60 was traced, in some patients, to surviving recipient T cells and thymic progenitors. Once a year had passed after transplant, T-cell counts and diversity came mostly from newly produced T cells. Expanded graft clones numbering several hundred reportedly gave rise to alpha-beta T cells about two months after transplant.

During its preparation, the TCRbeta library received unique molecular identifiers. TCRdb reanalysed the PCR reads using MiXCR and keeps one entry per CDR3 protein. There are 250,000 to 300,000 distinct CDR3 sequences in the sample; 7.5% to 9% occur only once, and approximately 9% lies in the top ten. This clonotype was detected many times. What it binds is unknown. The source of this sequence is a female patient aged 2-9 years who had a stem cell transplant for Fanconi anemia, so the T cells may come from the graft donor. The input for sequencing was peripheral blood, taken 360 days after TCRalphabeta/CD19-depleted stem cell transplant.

The CDR3 loop is CARRQTGKRQPQHF. The DNA of the CDR3 is TGTGCTAGACGCCAGACAGGAAAGCGTCAGCCCCAGCATTTT. The gene calls are TRBV12-5 and TRBJ1-5, with a tentative D call TRBD1 (6 bases). The CDR3 consists of 14 residues. Germline CDR1 is LGHNT and CDR2 is FRNRAP. V gave up 9 bases and J gave up 6 bases, with 18 bases separating them.